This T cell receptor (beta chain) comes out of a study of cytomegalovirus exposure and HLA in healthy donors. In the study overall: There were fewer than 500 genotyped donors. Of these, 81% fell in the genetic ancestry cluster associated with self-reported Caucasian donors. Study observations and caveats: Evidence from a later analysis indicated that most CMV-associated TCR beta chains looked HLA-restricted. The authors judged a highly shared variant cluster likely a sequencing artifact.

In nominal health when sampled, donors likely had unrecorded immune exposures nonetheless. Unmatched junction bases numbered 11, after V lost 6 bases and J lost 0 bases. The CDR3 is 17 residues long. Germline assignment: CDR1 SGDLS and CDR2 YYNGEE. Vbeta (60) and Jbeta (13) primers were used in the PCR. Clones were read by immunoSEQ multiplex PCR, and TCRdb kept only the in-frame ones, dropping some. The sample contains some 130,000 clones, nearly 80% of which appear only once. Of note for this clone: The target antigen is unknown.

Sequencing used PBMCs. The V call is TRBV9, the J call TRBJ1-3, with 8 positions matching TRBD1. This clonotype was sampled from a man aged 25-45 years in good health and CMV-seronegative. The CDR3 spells CASKFDRGCLSGNTIYF. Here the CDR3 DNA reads TGTGCCAGCAAGTTCGACAGGGGTTGCCTCTCTGGAAACACCATATATTTT.